The clone carrying this T cell receptor (beta chain) was counted only a few times. Its specificity is not known. A clone one base away is much larger, so this may be a read error. The data were taken from a study of blood T cells in healthy people across ages. V lost 6 bases and J lost 13, with 19 bases in between. In germline, CDR1 is WSHSY, CDR2 SAAADI. This CDR3 contains 13 residues. Overall study findings and caveats: Per million T cells, TCR beta diversity dropped roughly linearly as age increased.

Next came a second PCR, run for about 7 to 12 cycles, which used a sample-barcoded 5' primer along with a J-beta primer mix. TCRdb redid the calling of the 5' RACE reads with MiXCR, one entry per CDR3 protein. The table lists about 1.7 million distinct CDR3 sequences, 28% of them singletons. The receptor's source is a woman in her thirties in good health. V usage is TRBV10-2 and J usage is TRBJ2-1; D is undetermined. Sequencing was carried out using blood. CDR3 sequence: CASRHQYQETQFF. The CDR3 coding sequence is TGCGCCAGCAGACACCAGTACCAAGAGACCCAGTTCTTC.